The 2 T cell receptor beta chains below were found in one sample sequenced in a study of cytomegalovirus exposure and HLA in healthy donors. The PCR used 60 Vbeta and 13 Jbeta primers. Measured with immunoSEQ multiplex PCR; TCRdb has only the in-frame clones, and not every one. The table includes 130,000 or so clones, almost 85% detected once. Sample: PBMCs. The receptors come from a woman aged 18-35 years in good health and CMV-seronegative.

The sample holds a few counts of this clone. V usage is TRBV21-1 and J usage is TRBJ2-7; the table gives TRBD2 as D, unverified against the DNA. TRBV21-1 is a pseudogene locus. The CDR3 runs to 14 residues. CDR3 nucleotides: TGTGCCAGCAGCAAGGGAGGAGGGACCAGAGCGGAGTACTTC. It is translated as CASSKGGGTRAEYF.

This chain connects TRBV30 to TRBJ2-3, with 13 nucleotides matching TRBD2. Germline CDR1 GTSNPN, CDR2 SVGIG (reference sequence). The CDR3 is 20 residues long. The trim removed 0 bases at V and 7 bases at J, leaving 19 bases unmatched. DNA for the CDR3: TGTGCCTGGAGTGTATTTCGCACTAGCGGGGGGGACGGCGACTCTTATACGCAGTATTTT. As protein: CAWSVFRTSGGDGDSYTQYF. Supplemented by reference TRBV30 and TRBJ2-3, the full variable domain reads SQTIHQWPATLVQPVGSPLSLECTVEGTSNPNLYWYRQAAGRGLQLLFYSVGIGQISSEVPQNLSASRPQDRQFILSSKKLLLSDSGFYLCAWSVFRTSGGDGDSYTQYFGPGTRLTVL.